These T cell receptor beta chains were read from a single sample in a study of blood T cell dynamics during melanoma immunotherapy. Profiled with immunoSEQ multiplex PCR; TCRdb holds only in-frame clones, not every one. The sample carries approximately 14,000 clones, around 90% recorded once. The sequences come from blood, collected from a patient treated with checkpoint blockade. The receptors stem from a human donor with melanoma. Both conserved end residues are part of each CDR3. A D gene is named only where the DNA matches it firmly. Not all rows give a size; the values are once, few, many and, for expanded clones, a class.

V: TRBV12-2; D: .; size: .; J: TRBJ2-7; CDR3: CASRSDRDSGSMCPYEQYF; DNA: TGTGCAAGTCGCTCTGACCGGGACAGTGGGTCAATGTGCCCCTACGAGCAGTACTTC
V: TRBV11-2; D: .; size: .; J: TRBJ1-2; CDR3: CASSYGRNMGYTF; DNA: TGTGCCAGCAGCTATGGACGTAACATGGGCTACACCTTC
V: TRBV6-1; D: .; size: .; J: TRBJ2-3; CDR3: CASRGRYTQYF; DNA: TGTGCCAGCAGGGGGCGCTATACGCAGTATTTT
V: TRBV5-1; D: .; size: .; J: TRBJ1-1; CDR3: CASSLTNFMTVNTEAFF; DNA: TGCGCCAGCAGCTTGACCAATTTTATGACAGTGAACACTGAAGCTTTCTTT
V: TRBV11-2; D: .; size: few; J: TRBJ1-1; CDR3: CASSPYTEAFF; DNA: TGTGCCAGCAGCCCCTACACTGAAGCTTTCTTT
V: TRBV7-6; D: .; size: few; J: TRBJ2-1; CDR3: CASSSTLGEYNEQFF; DNA: TGTGCCAGCAGCTCTACACTAGGAGAGTACAATGAGCAGTTCTTC
V: TRBV5-8; D: .; size: .; J: TRBJ1-1; CDR3: CASSPPTGMNTEAFF; DNA: TGTGCCAGCAGCCCGCCGACAGGTATGAACACTGAAGCTTTCTTT
V: TRBV7-2; D: .; size: .; J: TRBJ2-1; CDR3: CASSSAGKYNEQFF; DNA: TGTGCCAGCAGCTCGGCCGGGAAATACAATGAGCAGTTCTTC
V: TRBV7-7; D: TRBD2; size: .; J: TRBJ2-1; CDR3: CASSLLPSGSGEQFF; DNA: TGTGCCAGCAGCTTATTACCTAGCGGGAGCGGGGAGCAGTTCTTC
V: TRBV11-3; D: .; size: .; J: TRBJ1-3; CDR3: CASSLGNTIYF; DNA: TGTGCCAGCAGCCTCGGAAACACCATATATTTT
V: TRBV9; D: .; size: .; J: TRBJ2-7; CDR3: CASSVEAGQSYEQYF; DNA: TGTGCCAGCAGCGTAGAGGCCGGGCAGTCCTACGAGCAGTACTTC
V: TRBV27; D: .; size: .; J: TRBJ1-6; CDR3: CASSFGGHFLGHNSPLHF; DNA: TGTGCCAGCAGTTTTGGGGGACACTTTTTGGGACATAATTCACCCCTCCACTTT
V: TRBV30; D: .; size: few; J: TRBJ1-1; CDR3: CAWRAPGLAFF; DNA: TGTGCCTGGAGAGCTCCAGGGTTGGCTTTCTTT
V: TRBV5-1; D: TRBD2; size: .; J: TRBJ2-5; CDR3: CASSLDASGRRETQYF; DNA: TGCGCCAGCAGCTTGGATGCTAGCGGGAGAAGAGAGACCCAGTACTTC
V: TRBV9; D: .; size: .; J: TRBJ2-2; CDR3: CASSVGQGATGELFF; DNA: TGTGCCAGCAGCGTAGGTCAGGGTGCCACCGGGGAGCTGTTTTTT
V: TRBV5-1; D: .; size: .; J: TRBJ2-1; CDR3: CASSYPGDNEQFF; DNA: TGCGCCAGCAGCTATCCCGGGGACAATGAGCAGTTCTTC
V: TRBV2; D: .; size: .; J: TRBJ2-1; CDR3: CASRGRTEAYNEQFF; DNA: TGTGCCAGCAGAGGAAGGACTGAGGCTTACAATGAGCAGTTCTTC
V: TRBV21-1; D: .; size: .; J: TRBJ2-3; CDR3: CASSKVGGRLGDTQYF; DNA: TGTGCCAGCAGCAAAGTTGGCGGGAGACTGGGAGATACGCAGTATTTT
V: TRBV6-5; D: TRBD2; size: .; J: TRBJ2-4; CDR3: CASSRRGGGNIQYF; DNA: TGTGCCAGCAGCCGACGGGGGGGAGGAAACATTCAGTACTTC
V: TRBV5-1; D: .; size: .; J: TRBJ2-7; CDR3: CASSLLITGYEQYF; DNA: TGCGCCAGCAGCTTGCTTATAACGGGCTACGAGCAGTACTTC
V: TRBV7-3; D: TRBD2; size: once; J: TRBJ2-3; CDR3: CASSLGLAGQADTQYF; DNA: TGTGCCAGCAGCTTGGGACTAGCGGGGCAGGCAGATACGCAGTATTTT
V: TRBV18; D: TRBD1; size: once; J: TRBJ2-7; CDR3: CASSPTGGRYEQYF; DNA: TGTGCCAGCTCACCTACAGGGGGCAGGTACGAGCAGTACTTC
V: TRBV11-1; D: .; size: .; J: TRBJ2-7; CDR3: CASSPQFGEQYF; DNA: TGTGCCAGCAGCCCTCAGTTTGGCGAGCAGTACTTC
V: TRBV30; D: TRBD1; size: .; J: TRBJ1-4; CDR3: CAWNGQGTEKLFF; DNA: TGTGCCTGGAATGGACAGGGTACGGAAAAACTGTTTTTT
V: TRBV27; D: .; size: .; J: TRBJ2-7; CDR3: CASSARDATYEQYF; DNA: TGTGCCAGCAGTGCCAGGGACGCCACCTACGAGCAGTACTTC
V: TRBV2; D: .; size: .; J: TRBJ1-4; CDR3: CASAAGAANEKLFF; DNA: TGTGCCAGCGCGGCCGGGGCGGCTAATGAAAAACTGTTTTTT